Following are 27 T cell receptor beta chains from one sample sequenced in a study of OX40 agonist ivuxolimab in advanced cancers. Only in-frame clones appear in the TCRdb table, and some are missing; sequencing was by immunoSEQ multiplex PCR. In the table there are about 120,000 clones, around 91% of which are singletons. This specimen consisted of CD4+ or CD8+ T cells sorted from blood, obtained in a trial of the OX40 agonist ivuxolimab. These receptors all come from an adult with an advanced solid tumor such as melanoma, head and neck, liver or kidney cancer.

For the CDR3, the DNA is TGTGCCAGCACTGGATTTGGGGGCGGGCCCCAGCATTTT. It codes for CASTGFGGGPQHF. This chain uses TRBV5-8 with TRBJ1-5; D is possibly TRBD1 (6 bases). This CDR3 contains 13 residues. The germline V gene encodes CDR1 SGHTS and CDR2 YDEGEE. Deletions cut 6 bases from V and 9 bases from J, with 16 bases between.

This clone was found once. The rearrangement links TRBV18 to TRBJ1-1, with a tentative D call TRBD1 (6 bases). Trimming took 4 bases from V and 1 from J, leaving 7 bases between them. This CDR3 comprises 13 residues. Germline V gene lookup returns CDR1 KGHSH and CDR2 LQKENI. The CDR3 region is CASSLTGNTEAFF. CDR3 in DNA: TGTGCCAGCTCACTGACAGGGAACACTGAAGCTTTCTTT. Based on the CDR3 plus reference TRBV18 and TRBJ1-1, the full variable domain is NAGVMQNPRHLVRRRGQEARLRCSPMKGHSHVYWYRQLPEEGLKFMVYLQKENIIDESGMPKERFSAEFPKEGPSILRIQQVVRGDSAAYFCASSLTGNTEAFFGQGTRLTVV.

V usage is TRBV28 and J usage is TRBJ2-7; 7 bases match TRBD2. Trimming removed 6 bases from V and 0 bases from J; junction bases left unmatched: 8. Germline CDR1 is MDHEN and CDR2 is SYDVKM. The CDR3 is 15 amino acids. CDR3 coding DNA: TGTGCCAGCAGCCCGGGGGGAACCAGCTCCTACGAGCAGTACTTC. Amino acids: CASSPGGTSSYEQYF.

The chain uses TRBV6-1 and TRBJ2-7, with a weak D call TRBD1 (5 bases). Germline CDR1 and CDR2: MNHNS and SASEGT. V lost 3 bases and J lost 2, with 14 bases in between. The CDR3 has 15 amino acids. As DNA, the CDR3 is TGTGCCAGCAGTGATGAAGGGGAATTTGCCTACGAGCAGTACTTC. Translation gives CASSDEGEFAYEQYF.

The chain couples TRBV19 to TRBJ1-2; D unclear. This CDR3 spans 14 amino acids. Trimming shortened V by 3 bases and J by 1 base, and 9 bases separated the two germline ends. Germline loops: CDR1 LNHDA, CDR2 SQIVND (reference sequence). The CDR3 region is CASSIQPVNYGYTF. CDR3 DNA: TGTGCCAGTAGTATCCAGCCGGTTAACTATGGCTACACCTTC.

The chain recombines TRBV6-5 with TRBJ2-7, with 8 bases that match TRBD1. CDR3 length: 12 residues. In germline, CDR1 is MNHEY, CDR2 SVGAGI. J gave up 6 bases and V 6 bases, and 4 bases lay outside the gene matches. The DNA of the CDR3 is TGTGCCAGCAGGACAGGGGTAGGCGAGCAGTACTTC. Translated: CASRTGVGEQYF.

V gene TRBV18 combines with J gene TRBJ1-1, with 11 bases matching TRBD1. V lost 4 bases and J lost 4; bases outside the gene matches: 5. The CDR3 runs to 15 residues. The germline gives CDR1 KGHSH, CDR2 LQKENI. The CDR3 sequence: CASSQTGTGGTEAFF. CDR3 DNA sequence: TGTGCCAGCTCACAGACCGGGACAGGGGGCACTGAAGCTTTCTTT.

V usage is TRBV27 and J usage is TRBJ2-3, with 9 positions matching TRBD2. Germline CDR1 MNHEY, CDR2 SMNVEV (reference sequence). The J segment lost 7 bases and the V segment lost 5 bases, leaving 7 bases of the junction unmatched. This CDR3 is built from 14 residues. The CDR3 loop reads CASSLSGSENTQYF. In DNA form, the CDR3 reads TGTGCCAGCAGTCTTAGCGGGAGCGAGAATACGCAGTATTTT.

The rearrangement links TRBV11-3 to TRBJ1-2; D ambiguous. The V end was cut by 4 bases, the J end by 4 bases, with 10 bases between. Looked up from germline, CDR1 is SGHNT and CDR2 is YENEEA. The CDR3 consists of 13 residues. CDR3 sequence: CASSSPGIYGYTF. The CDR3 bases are TGTGCCAGCAGCTCCCCAGGTATCTATGGCTACACCTTC.

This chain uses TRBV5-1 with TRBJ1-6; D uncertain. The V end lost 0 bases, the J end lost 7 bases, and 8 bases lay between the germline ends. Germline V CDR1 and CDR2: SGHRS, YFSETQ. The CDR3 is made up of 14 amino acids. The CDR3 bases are TGCGCCAGCAGCTTGGGGGATTGGAATTCACCCCTCCACTTT. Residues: CASSLGDWNSPLHF. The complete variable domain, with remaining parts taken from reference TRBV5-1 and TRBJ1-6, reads KAGVTQTPRYLIKTRGQQVTLSCSPISGHRSVSWYQQTPGQGLQFLFEYFSETQRNKGNFPGRFSGRQFSNSRSEMNVSTLELGDSALYLCASSLGDWNSPLHFGNGTRLTVT.

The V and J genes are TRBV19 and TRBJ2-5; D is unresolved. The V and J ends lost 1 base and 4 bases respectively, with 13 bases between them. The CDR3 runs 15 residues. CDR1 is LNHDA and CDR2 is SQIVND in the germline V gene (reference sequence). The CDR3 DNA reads TGTGCCAGTAGTATAGGTGTCCCCCCGGGAGAGACCCAGTACTTC. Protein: CASSIGVPPGETQYF.

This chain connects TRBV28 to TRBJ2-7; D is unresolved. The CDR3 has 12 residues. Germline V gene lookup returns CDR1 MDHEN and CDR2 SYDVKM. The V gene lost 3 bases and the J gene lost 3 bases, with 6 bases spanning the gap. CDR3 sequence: CASSFLNYEQYF. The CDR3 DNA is TGTGCCAGCAGTTTCCTGAACTACGAGCAGTACTTC.

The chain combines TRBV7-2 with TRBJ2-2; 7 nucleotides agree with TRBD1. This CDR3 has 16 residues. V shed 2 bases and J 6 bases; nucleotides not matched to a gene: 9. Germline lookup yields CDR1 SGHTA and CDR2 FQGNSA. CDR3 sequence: CASSLLSTGRAGELFF. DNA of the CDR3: TGTGCCAGCAGCTTATTGTCGACAGGGCGGGCCGGGGAGCTGTTTTTT.

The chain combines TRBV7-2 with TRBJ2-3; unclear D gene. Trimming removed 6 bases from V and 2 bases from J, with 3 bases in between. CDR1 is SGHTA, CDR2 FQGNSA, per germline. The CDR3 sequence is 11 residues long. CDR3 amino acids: CASRTTDTQYF. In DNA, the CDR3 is TGTGCCAGCAGGACCACAGATACGCAGTATTTT.

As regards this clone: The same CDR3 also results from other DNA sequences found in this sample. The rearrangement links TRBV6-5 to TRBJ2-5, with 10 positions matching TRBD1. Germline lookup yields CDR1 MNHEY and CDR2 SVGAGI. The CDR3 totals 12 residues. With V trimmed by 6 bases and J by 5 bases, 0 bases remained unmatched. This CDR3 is CASRDRGETQYF. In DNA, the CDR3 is TGTGCCAGCAGGGACAGGGGGGAGACCCAGTACTTC.

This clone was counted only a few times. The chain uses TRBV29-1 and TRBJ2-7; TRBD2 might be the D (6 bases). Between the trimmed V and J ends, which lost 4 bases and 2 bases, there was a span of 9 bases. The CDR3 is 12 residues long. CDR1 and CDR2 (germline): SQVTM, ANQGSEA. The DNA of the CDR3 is TGCAGCGTTGGTCGGGGGACCTACGAGCAGTACTTC. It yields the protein CSVGRGTYEQYF.

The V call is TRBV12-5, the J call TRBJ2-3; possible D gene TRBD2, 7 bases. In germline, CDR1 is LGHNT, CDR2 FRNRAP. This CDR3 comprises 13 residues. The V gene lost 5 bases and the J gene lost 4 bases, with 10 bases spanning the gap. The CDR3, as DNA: TGTGCTAGTGGTAAGGGGGGGGCAGATACGCAGTATTTT. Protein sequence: CASGKGGADTQYF.

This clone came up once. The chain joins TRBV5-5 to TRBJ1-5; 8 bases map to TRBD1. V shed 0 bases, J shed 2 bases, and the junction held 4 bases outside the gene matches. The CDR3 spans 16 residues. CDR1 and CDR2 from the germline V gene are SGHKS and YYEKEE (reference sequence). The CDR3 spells CASSLGTGRGNQPQHF. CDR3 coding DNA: TGTGCCAGCAGCTTGGGGACAGGGAGGGGCAATCAGCCCCAGCATTTT.

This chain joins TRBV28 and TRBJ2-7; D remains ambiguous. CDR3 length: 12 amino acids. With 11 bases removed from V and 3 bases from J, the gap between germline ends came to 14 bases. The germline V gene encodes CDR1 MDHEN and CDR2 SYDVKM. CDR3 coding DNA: TGTGCCGTCTCCCCCTGGGGCTACGAGCAGTACTTC. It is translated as CAVSPWGYEQYF.

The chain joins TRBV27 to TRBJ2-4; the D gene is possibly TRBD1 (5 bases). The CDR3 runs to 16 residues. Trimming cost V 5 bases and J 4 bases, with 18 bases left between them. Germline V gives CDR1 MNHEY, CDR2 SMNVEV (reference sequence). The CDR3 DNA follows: TGTGCCAGCAGTCCAGACAGTCTTCGAGCAAAAAACATTCAGTACTTC. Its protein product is CASSPDSLRAKNIQYF.

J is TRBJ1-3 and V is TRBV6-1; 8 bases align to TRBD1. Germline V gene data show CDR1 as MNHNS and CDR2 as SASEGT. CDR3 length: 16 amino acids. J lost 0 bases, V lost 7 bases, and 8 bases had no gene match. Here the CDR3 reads CASIDRGSFSGNTIYF. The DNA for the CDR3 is TGTGCCAGCATTGACAGGGGATCATTCTCTGGAAACACCATATATTTT.

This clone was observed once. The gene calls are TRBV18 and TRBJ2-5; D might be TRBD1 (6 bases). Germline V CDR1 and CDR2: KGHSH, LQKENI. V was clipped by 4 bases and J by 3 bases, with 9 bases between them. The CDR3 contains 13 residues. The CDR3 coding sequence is TGTGCCAGCTCACTGAGGACAGAAGAGACCCAGTACTTC. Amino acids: CASSLRTEETQYF. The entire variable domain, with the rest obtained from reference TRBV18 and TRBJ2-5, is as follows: NAGVMQNPRHLVRRRGQEARLRCSPMKGHSHVYWYRQLPEEGLKFMVYLQKENIIDESGMPKERFSAEFPKEGPSILRIQQVVRGDSAAYFCASSLRTEETQYFGPGTRLLVL.

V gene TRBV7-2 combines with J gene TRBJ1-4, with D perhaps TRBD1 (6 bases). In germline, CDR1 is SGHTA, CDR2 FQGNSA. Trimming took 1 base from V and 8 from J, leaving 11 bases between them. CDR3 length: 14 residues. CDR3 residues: CASSLVDSGEKLFF. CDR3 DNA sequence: TGTGCCAGCAGCTTAGTGGACAGCGGGGAAAAACTGTTTTTT.

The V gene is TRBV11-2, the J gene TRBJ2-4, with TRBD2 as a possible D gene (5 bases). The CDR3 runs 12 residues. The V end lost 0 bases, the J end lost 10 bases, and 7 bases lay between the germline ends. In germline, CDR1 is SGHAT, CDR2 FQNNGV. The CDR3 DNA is TGTGCCAGCAGCTTAGATCGGGGAATTCAGTACTTC. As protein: CASSLDRGIQYF.

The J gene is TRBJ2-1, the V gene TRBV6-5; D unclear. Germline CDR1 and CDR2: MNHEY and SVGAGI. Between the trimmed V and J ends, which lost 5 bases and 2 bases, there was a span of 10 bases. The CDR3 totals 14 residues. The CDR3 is CASSIRKAYNEQFF. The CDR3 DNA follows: TGTGCCAGCAGTATACGAAAAGCCTACAATGAGCAGTTCTTC.

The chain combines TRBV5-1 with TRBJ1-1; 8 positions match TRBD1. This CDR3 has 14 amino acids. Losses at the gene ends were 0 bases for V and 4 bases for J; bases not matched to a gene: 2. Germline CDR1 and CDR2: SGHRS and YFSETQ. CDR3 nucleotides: TGCGCCAGCAGCTTGGCAGGGGGCGTCACTGAAGCTTTCTTT. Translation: CASSLAGGVTEAFF.

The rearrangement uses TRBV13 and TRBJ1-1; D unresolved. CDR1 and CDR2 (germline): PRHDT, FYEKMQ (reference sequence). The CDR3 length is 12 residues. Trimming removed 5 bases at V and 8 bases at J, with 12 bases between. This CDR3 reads CASSPQRGEAFF. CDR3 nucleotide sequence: TGTGCCAGCAGCCCACAGCGGGGAGAAGCTTTCTTT.